This T cell receptor beta chain was observed in a study of blood T cell repertoires in COVID-19. Across the study: The analysed material was cDNA or gDNA that came from T cells, B-cell-depleted T cells, or PBMCs.

J gave up 2 bases and V 0 bases, and 5 bases lay outside the gene matches. The CDR3 has 16 amino acids. Looked up from germline, CDR1 is GTSNPN and CDR2 is SVGIG (reference sequence). Method: immunoSEQ multiplex PCR; TCRdb's copy keeps in-frame clones and lacks some. The sample lists some 140,000 clones, more than 70% occurring once. This sequence originates from a man aged 35 to 55 with acute COVID-19. Sequences were obtained from PBMCs or T cells enriched from blood (not recorded which). This chain connects TRBV30 to TRBJ1-3, with 9 positions matching TRBD1. The CDR3 sequence: CAWSVLGTGTGNTIYF. CDR3 coding DNA: TGTGCCTGGAGTGTACTCGGGACAGGGACTGGAAACACCATATATTTT. Together with reference TRBV30 and TRBJ1-3, the CDR3 gives the full variable domain: SQTIHQWPATLVQPVGSPLSLECTVEGTSNPNLYWYRQAAGRGLQLLFYSVGIGQISSEVPQNLSASRPQDRQFILSSKKLLLSDSGFYLCAWSVLGTGTGNTIYFGEGSWLTVV.